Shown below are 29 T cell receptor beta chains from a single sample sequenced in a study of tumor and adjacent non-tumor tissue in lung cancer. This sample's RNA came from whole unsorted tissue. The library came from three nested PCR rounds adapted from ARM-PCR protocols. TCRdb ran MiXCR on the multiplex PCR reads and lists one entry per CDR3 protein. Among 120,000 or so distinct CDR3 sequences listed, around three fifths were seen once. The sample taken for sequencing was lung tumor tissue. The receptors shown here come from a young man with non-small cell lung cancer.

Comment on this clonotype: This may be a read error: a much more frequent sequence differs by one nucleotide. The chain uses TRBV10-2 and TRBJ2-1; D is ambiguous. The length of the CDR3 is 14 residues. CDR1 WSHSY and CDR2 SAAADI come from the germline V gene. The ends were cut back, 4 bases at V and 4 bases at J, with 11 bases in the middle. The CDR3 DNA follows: TGCGCCAGCAGTGCCGCAGAGCGATACAATGAGCAGTTCTTC. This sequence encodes CASSAAERYNEQFF.

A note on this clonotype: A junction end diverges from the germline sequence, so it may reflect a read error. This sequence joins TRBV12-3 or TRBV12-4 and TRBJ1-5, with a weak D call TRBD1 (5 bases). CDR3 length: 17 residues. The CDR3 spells CASRKRGDYLSNQPQHF. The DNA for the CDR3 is TGTGCCAGCAGAAAGAGAGGGGACTACTTGAGCAATCAGCCACAGCATTTT.

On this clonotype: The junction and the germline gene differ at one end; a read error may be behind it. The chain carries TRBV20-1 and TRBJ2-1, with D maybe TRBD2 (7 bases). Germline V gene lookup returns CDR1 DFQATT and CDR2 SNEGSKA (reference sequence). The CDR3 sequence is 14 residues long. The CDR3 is CSVRTARGHNEQFF. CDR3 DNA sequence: TGCAGTGTTAGAACGGCGCGGGGGCATAACGAGCAGTTCTTC.

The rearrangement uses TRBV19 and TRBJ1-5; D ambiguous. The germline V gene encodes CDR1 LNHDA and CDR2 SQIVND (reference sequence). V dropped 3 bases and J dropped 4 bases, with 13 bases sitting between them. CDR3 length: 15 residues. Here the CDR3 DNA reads TGTGCCAGTAGTATGGGTGTCCTCGGTAATCAGCCCCAGCATTTT. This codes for CASSMGVLGNQPQHF.

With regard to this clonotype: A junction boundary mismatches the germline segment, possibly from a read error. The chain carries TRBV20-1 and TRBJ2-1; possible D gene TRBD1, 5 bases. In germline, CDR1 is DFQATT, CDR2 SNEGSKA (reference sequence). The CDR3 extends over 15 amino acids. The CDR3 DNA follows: TGCAGTGCTAGAGATCCGACAGTTTGGGTAGGTGAGCTGTTCTTC. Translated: CSARDPTVWVGELFF.

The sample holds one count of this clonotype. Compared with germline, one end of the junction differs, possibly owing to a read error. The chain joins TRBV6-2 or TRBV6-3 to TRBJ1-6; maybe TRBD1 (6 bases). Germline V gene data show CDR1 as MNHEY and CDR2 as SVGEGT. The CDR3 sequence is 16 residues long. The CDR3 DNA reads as TGTACCAGCAGTTACAACGAAGGGATAGACAGGCCACCCCTCCACTTT. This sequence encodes CTSSYNEGIDRPPLHF.

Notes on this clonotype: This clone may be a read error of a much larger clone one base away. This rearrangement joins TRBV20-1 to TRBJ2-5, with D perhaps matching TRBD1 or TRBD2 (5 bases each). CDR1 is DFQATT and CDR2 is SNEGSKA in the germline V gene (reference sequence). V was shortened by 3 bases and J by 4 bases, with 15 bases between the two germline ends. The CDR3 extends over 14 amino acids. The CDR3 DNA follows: TGCAGTGCTAGTCAACCCCCTGGGGGAGAGACCCAGTACTTC. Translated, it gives CSASQPPGGETQYF.

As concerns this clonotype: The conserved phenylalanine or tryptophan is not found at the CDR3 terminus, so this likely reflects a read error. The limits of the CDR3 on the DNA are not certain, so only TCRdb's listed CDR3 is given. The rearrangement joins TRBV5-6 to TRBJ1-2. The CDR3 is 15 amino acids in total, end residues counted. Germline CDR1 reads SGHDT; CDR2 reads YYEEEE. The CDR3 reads CASSSTDFIGYGCTS.

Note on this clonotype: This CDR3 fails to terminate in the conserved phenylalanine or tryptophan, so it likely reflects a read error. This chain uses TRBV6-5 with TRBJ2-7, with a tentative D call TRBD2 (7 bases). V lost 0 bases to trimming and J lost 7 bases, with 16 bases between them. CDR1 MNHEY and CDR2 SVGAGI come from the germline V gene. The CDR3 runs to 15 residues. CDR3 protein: CASSYSSGTSGEQYL. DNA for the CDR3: TGTGCCAGCAGTTACTCGAGCGGGACATCTGGGGAGCAGTACTTA.

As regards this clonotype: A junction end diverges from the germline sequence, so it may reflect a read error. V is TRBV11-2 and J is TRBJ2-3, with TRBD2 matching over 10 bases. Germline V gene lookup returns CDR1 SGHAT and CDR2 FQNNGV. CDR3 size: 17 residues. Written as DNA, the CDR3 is TGTGTCAGCAGCTTAGGTGCACTAGCGGGGAGAGCGGATACGCAGTATTTT. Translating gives CVSSLGALAGRADTQYF. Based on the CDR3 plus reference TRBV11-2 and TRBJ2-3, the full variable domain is EAGVAQSPRYKIIEKRQSVAFWCNPISGHATLYWYQQILGQGPKLLIQFQNNGVVDDSQLPKDRFSAERLKGVDSTLKIQPAKLEDSAVYLCVSSLGALAGRADTQYFGPGTRLTVL.

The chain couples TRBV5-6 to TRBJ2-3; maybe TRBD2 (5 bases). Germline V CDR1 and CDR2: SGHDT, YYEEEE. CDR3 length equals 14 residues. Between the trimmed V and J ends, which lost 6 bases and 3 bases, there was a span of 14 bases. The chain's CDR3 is CASNFTGLTDTQYF. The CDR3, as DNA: TGTGCCAGCAACTTCACCGGACTGACAGATACGCAGTATTTT.

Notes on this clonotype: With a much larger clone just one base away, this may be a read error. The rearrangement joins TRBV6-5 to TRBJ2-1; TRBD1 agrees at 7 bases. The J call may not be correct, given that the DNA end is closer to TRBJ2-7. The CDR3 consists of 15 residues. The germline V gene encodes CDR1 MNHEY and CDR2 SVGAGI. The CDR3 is CASSTPRGFYNEQYF. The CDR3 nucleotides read TGTGCCAGCAGTACTCCCAGGGGGTTCTACAATGAGCAGTACTTC.

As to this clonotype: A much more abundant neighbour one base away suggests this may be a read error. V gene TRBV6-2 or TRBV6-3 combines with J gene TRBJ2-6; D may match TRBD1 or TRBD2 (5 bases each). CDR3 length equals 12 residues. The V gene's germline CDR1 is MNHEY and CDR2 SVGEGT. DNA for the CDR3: TGTGCCACCTGGACTGGGGCCAACGTCCTGATTTTC. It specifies CATWTGANVLIF.

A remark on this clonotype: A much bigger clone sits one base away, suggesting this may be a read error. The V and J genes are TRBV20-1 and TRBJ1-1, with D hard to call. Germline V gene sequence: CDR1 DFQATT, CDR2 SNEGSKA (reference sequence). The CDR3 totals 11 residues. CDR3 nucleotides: TGCAGTGCTACTCCGGTCACTGAAGCTTTATTT. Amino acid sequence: CSATPVTEALF.

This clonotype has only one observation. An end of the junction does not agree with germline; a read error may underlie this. CDR3 loop: CSGKLAGGQKTQYF. The DNA for the CDR3 is TGCAGCGGCAAACTAGCGGGGGGCCAAAAGACCCAGTATTTC. The J gene is TRBJ2-5, the V gene TRBV29-1, with 12 bases aligning to TRBD2. CDR3 length equals 14 residues. Germline CDR1 SQVTM, CDR2 ANQGSEA.

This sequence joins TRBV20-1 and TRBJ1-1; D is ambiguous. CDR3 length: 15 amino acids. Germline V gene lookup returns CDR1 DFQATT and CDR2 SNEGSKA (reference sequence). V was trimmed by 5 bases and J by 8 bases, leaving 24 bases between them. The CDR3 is CSAYLPDYRTTEAFF. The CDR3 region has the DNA TGCAGTGCTTACTTGCCGGACTACCGGACCACCGAAGCTTTCTTT.

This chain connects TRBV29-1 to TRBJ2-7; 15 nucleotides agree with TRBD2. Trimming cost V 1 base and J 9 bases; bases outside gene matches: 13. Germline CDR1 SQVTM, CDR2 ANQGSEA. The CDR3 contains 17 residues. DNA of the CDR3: TGCAGCGTTGAAGTGGCATGGCGGGGGGGACTAGCGGGAGGGCAGTACTTC. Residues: CSVEVAWRGGLAGGQYF.

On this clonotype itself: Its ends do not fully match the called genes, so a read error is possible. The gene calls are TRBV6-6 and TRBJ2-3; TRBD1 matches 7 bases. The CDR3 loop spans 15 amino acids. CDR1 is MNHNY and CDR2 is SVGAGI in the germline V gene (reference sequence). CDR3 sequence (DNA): TGTGCCAGCAGTTATGCTCGACAGGGACAAGATACGCAGTATTTC. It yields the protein CASSYARQGQDTQYF.

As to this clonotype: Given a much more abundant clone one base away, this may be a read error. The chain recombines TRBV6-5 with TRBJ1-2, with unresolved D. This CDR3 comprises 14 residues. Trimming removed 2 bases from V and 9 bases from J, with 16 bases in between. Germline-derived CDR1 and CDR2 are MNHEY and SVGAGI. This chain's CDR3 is CASSYGPESRSYTF. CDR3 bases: TGTGCCAGCAGTTACGGGCCAGAATCAAGGAGCTACACCTTC.

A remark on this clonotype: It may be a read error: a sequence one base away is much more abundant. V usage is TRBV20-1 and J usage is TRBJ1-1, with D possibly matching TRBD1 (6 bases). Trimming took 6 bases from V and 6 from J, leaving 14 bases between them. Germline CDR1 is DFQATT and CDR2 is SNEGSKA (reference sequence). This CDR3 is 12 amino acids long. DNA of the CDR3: TGCAGTGCCATTGACAGGAGCGCTGAAGCTTTCTTT. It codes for CSAIDRSAEAFF.

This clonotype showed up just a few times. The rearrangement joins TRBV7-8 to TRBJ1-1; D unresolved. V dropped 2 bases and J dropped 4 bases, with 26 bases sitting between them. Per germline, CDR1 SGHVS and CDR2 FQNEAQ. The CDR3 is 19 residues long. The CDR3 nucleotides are TGTGCCAGCAGCTTATGGGCCCGCCGCGGTGTAGGAGGCCCCACTGAAGCTTTCTTT. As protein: CASSLWARRGVGGPTEAFF. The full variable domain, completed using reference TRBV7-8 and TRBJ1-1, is GAGVSQSPRYKVAKRGQDVALRCDPISGHVSLFWYQQALGQGPEFLTYFQNEAQLDKSGLPSDRFFAERPEGSVSTLKIQRTQQEDSAVYLCASSLWARRGVGGPTEAFFGQGTRLTVV.

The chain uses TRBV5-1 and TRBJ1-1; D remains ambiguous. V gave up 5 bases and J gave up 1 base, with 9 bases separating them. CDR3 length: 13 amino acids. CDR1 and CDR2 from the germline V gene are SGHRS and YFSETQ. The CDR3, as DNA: TGCGCCAGCAGTGGGGATTCGAACACTGAAGCTTTCTTT. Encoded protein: CASSGDSNTEAFF.

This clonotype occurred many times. The CDR3 DNA is TGTGCCAGCAGCGACGACTGGGCGCCTTCCTACGAGCAGTACTTC. This translates into CASSDDWAPSYEQYF. The chain uses TRBV5-6 and TRBJ2-7; D is unclear. V was pared by 4 bases and J by 1 base, with 15 bases between. The CDR3 extends over 15 amino acids. The germline gives CDR1 SGHDT, CDR2 YYEEEE.

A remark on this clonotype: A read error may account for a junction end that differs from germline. CDR3 nucleotide sequence: TGTGCCAGCAGCCGATTCGAGGTAGTTAACTATGGCTACGCCTTC. This gives the protein CASSRFEVVNYGYAF. The chain couples TRBV5-6 to TRBJ1-2, with unresolved D. The CDR3 contains 15 residues. Germline lookup yields CDR1 SGHDT and CDR2 YYEEEE.

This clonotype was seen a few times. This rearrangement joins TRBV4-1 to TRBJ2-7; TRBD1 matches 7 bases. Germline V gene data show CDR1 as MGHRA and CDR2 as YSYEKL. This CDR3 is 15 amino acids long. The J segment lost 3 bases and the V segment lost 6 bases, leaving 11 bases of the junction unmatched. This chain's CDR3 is CASRPYRDRVYEQYF. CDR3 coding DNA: TGCGCCAGCAGACCATACCGGGACAGAGTCTACGAGCAGTACTTC.

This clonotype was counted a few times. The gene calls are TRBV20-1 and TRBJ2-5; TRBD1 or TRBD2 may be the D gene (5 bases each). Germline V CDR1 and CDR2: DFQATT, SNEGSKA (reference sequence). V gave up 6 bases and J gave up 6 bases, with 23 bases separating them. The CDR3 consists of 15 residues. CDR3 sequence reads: CSAHELRGDQKTQYF. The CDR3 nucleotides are TGCAGTGCCCATGAGCTGAGGGGAGATCAAAAGACCCAGTACTTC.

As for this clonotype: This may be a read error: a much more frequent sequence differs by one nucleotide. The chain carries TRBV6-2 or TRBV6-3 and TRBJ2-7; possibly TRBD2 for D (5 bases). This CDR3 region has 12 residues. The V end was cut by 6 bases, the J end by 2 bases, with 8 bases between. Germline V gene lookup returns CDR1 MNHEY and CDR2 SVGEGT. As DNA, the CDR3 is TGTGCCAGCAGGAGGGAAACCTACGAGCAGTACTTC. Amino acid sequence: CASRRETYEQYF.

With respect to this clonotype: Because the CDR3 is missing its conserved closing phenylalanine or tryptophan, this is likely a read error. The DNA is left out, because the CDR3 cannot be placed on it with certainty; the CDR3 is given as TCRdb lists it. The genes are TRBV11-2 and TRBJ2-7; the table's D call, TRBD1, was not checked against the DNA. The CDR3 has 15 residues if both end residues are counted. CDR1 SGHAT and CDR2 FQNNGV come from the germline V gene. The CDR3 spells CASSPIRDRGHERYL.

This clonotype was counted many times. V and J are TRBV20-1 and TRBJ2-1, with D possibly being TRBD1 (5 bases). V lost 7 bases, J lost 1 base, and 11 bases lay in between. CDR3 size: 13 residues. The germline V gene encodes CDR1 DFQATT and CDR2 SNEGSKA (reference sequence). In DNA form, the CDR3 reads TGCAGTGTCCCAGGGTCATCCTACAATGAGCAGTTCTTC. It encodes CSVPGSSYNEQFF.